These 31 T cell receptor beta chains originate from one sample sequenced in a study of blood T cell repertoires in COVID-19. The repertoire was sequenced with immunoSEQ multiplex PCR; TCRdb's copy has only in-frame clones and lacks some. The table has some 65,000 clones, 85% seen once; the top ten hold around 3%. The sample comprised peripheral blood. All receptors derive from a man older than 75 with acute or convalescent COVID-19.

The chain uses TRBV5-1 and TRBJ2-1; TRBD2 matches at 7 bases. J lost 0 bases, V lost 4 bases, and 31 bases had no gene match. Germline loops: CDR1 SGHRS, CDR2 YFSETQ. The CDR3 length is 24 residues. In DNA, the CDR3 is TGCGCCAGCAGCATGCCCGGGACGGCTAGCGGATTTAATGGGGTATACAGCTCCTACAATGAGCAGTTCTTC. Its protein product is CASSMPGTASGFNGVYSSYNEQFF.

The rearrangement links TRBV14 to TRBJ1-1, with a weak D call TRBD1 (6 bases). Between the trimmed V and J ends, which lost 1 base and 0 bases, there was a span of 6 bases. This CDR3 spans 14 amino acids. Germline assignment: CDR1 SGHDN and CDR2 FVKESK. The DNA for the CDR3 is TGTGCCAGCAGCCAAGGACAGGTGAACACTGAAGCTTTCTTT. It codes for CASSQGQVNTEAFF.

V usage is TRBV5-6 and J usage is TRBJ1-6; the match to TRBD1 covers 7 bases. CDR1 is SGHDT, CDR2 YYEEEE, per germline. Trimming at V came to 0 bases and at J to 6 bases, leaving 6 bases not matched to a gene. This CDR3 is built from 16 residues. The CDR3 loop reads CASSLVGTVVNSPLHF. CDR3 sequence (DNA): TGTGCCAGCAGCTTGGTGGGGACAGTGGTTAATTCACCCCTCCACTTT.

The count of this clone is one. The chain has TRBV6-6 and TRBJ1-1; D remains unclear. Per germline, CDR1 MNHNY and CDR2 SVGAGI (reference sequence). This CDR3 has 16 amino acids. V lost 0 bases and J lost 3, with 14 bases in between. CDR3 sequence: CASSYSGGGLDTEAFF. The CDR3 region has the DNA TGTGCCAGCAGTTACTCCGGAGGAGGCTTGGACACTGAAGCTTTCTTT.

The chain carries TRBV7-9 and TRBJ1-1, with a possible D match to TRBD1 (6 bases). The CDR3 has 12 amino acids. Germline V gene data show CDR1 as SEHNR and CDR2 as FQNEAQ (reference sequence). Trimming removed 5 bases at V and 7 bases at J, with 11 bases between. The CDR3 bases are TGTGCCAGCAGCGAACAGGGAATTGAAGCTTTCTTT. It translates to CASSEQGIEAFF.

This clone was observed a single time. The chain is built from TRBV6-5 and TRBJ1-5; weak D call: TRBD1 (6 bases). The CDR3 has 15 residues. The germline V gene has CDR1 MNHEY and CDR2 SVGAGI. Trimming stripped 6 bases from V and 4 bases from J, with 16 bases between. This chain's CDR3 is CASRRTGTTNQPQHF. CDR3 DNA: TGTGCCAGCAGGCGGACCGGGACAACAAATCAGCCCCAGCATTTT.

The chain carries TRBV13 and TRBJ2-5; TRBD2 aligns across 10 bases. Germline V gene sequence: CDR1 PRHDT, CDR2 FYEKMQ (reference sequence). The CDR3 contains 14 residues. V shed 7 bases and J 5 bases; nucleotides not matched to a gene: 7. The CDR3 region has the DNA TGTGCCAGCAACCGTCTAGCGGGAGACGAGACCCAGTACTTC. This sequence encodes CASNRLAGDETQYF.

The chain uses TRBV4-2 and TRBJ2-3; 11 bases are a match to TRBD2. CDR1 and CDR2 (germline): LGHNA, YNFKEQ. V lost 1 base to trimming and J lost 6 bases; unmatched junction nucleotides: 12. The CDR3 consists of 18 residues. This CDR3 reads CASSQGVGSGRAADTQYF. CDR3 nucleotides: TGTGCCAGCAGCCAAGGGGTTGGTAGCGGGAGGGCTGCCGATACGCAGTATTTT.

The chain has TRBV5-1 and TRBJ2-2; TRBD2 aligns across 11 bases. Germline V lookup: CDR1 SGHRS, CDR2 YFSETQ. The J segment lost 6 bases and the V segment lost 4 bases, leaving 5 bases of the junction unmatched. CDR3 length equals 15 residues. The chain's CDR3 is CASSGTSGDPGELFF. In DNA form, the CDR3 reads TGCGCCAGCAGCGGGACTAGCGGAGACCCCGGGGAGCTGTTTTTT.

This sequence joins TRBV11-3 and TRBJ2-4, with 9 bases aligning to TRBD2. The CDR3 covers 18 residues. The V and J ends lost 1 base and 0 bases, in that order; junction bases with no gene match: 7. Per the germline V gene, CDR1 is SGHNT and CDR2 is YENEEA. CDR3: CASSLAISGGIAKNIQYF. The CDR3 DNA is TGTGCCAGCAGCTTAGCAATTAGCGGGGGAATAGCCAAAAACATTCAGTACTTC.

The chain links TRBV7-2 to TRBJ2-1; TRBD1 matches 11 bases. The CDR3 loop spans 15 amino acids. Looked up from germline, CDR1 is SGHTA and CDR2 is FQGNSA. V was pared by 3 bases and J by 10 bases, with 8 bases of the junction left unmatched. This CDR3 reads CASSFLGQGAGEQFF. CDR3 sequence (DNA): TGTGCCAGCAGCTTCCTCGGACAGGGGGCAGGGGAGCAGTTCTTC.

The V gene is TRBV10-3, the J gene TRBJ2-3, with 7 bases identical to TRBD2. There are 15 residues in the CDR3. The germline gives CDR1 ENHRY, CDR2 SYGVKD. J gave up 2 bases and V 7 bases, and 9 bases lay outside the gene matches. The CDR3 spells CAITLTSRVTDTQYF. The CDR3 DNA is TGTGCCATCACTTTGACTAGCCGGGTCACAGATACGCAGTATTTT.

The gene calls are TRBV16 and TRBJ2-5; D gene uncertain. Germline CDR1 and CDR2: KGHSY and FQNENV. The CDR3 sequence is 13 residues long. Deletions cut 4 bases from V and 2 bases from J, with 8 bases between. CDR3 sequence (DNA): TGTGCCAGCAGCCGAACCGAGCAAGAGACCCAGTACTTC. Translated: CASSRTEQETQYF. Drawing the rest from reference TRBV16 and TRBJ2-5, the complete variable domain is GEEVAQTPKHLVRGEGQKAKLYCAPIKGHSYVFWYQQVLKNEFKFLISFQNENVFDETGMPKERFSAKCLPNSPCSLEIQATKLEDSAVYFCASSRTEQETQYFGPGTRLLVL.

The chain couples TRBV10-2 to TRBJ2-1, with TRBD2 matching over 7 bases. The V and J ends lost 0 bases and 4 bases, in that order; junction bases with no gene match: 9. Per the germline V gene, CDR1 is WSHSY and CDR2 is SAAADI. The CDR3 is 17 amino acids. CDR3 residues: CASSESTGGRRYNEQFF. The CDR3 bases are TGCGCCAGCAGTGAGTCGACTGGCGGGAGAAGGTACAATGAGCAGTTCTTC.

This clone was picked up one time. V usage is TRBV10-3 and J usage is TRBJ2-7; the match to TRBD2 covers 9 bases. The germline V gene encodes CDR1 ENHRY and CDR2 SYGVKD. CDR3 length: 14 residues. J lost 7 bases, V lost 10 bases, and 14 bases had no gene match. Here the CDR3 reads CATGLAGGPGEQYF. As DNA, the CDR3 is TGTGCCACCGGTCTGGCGGGAGGGCCGGGGGAGCAGTACTTC.

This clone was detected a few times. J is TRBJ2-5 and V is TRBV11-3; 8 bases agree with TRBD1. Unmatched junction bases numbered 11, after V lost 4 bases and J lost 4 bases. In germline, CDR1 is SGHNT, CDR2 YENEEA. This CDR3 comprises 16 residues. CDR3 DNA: TGTGCCAGCAGCTGGGGGGCCGGGACAGGCGGAGAGACCCAGTACTTC. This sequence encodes CASSWGAGTGGETQYF.

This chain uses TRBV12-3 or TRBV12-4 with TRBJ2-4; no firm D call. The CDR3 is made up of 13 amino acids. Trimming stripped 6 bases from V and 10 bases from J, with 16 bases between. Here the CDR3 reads CASRERPRWIQYF. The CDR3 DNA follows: TGTGCCAGCAGGGAGCGACCCCGGTGGATTCAGTACTTC.

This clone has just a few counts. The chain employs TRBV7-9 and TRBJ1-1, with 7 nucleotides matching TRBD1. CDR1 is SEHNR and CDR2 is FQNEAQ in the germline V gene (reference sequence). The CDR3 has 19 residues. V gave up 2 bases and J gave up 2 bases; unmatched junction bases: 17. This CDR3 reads CASSLPGALQGTPNTEAFF. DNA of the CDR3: TGTGCCAGCAGCTTACCGGGGGCCCTACAGGGGACCCCAAACACTGAAGCTTTCTTT.

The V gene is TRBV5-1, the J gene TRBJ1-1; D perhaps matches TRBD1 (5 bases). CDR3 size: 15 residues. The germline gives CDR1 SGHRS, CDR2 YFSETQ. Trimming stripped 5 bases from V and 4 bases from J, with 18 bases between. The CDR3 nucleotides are TGCGCCAGCAGAACTCAAACCGGGGGTTTCACTGAAGCTTTCTTT. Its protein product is CASRTQTGGFTEAFF.

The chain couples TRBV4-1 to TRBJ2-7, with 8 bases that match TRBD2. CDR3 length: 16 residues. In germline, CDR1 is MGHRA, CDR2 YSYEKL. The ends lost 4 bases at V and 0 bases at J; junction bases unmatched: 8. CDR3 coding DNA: TGCGCCAGCAGCCCCAGGACTAGCAGAAGCTCCTACGAGCAGTACTTC. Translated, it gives CASSPRTSRSSYEQYF.

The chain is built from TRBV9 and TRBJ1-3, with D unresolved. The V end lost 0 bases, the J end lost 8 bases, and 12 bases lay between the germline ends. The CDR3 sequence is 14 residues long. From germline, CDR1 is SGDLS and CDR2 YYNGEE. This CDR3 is CASSVAKNGDTIYF. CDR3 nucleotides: TGTGCCAGCAGCGTAGCCAAAAACGGGGACACCATATATTTT.

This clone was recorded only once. CDR3 in amino acids: CASSQGQGSKNIQYF. DNA of the CDR3: TGCGCCAGCAGCCAAGGACAGGGATCCAAAAACATTCAGTACTTC. This chain connects TRBV4-1 to TRBJ2-4, with 7 bases identical to TRBD1. The germline V gene has CDR1 MGHRA and CDR2 YSYEKL. The CDR3 sequence is 15 residues long. V shed 1 base, J shed 2 bases, and the junction held 2 bases outside the gene matches.

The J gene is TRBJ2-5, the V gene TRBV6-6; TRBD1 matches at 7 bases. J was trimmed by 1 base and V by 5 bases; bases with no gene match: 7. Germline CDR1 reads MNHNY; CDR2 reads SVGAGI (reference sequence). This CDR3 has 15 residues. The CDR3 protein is CASSARDRGQETQYF. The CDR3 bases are TGTGCCAGCAGTGCCCGGGACAGAGGCCAAGAGACCCAGTACTTC.

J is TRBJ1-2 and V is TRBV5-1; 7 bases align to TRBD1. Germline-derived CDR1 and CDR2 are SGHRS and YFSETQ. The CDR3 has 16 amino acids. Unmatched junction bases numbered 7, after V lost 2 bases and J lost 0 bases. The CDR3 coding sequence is TGCGCCAGCAGCTTTACAGGGGAACCTACTAACTATGGCTACACCTTC. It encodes CASSFTGEPTNYGYTF.

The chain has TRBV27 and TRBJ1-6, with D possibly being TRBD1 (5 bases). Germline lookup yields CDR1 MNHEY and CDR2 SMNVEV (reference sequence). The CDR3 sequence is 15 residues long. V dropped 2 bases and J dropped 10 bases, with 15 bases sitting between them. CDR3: CASSLLWQGPSPLHF. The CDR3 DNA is TGTGCCAGCAGTTTACTATGGCAGGGTCCCTCACCCCTCCACTTT.

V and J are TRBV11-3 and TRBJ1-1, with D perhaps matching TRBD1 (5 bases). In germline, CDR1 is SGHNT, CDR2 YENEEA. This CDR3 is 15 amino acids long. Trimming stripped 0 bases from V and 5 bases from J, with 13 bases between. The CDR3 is CASSLDHGARTEAFF. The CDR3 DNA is TGTGCCAGCAGCTTAGATCATGGGGCTAGGACTGAAGCTTTCTTT.

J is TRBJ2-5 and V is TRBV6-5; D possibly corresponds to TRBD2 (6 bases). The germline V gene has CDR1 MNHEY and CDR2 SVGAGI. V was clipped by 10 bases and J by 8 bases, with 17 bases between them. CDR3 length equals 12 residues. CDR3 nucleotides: TGTGCCACCCACGGGACTTTGGGAACCCAGTACTTC. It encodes CATHGTLGTQYF.

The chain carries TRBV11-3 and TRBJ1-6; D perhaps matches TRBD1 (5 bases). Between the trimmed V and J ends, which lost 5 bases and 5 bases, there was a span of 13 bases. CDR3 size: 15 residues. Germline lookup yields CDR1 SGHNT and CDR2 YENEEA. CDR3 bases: TGTGCCAGCAGCACCCGGGGGGGTGATAATTCACCCCTCCACTTT. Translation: CASSTRGGDNSPLHF.

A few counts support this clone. CDR3 nucleotide sequence: TGTGCCAGCAGTTCTCGGGAGTTTGAGACCCAGTACTTC. Protein product: CASSSREFETQYF. The rearrangement links TRBV6-2 or TRBV6-3 to TRBJ2-5, with D tentatively TRBD2 (6 bases). Trimming shortened V by 4 bases and J by 5 bases, and 11 bases separated the two germline ends. The length of the CDR3 is 13 residues. CDR1 MNHEY and CDR2 SVGEGT come from the germline V gene.

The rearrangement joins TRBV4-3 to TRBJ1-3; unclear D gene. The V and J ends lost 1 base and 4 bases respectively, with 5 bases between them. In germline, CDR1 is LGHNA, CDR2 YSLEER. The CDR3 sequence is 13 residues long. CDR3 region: CASSQVPGNTIYF. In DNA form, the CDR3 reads TGCGCCAGCAGCCAAGTCCCAGGAAACACCATATATTTT.

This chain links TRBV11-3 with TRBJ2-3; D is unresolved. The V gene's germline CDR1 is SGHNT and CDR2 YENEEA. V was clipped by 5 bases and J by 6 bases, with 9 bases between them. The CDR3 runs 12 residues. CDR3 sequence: CASSPSSDTQYF. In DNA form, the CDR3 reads TGTGCCAGCAGCCCGTCTTCGGATACGCAGTATTTT.